This T cell receptor beta chain was sequenced in a study of blood T cell repertoires in COVID-19. Whole-study context: Samples representing acute and convalescent COVID-19 were sourced from the United States, Italy and Spain. The analysed material was cDNA or gDNA that came from T cells, B-cell-depleted T cells, or PBMCs.

Measured with immunoSEQ multiplex PCR; TCRdb has only the in-frame clones, and not every one. The table lists tens of thousands of clones, 80% to 90% of them singletons. Participants were aged about 18 to 89 years from some 24 US areas. Cohort assignment relied on participant-reported clinical history. This CDR3 is 15 amino acids long. The germline V gene has CDR1 ENHRY and CDR2 SYGVKD. V lost 6 bases to trimming and J lost 6 bases, with 18 bases between them. The clonotype was recovered from a woman aged 35 to 49 with acute COVID-19. Sequencing was carried out using PBMCs or T cells enriched from blood (not recorded which). The rearrangement joins TRBV10-3 to TRBJ2-1; no clear D. The CDR3: CAISEDSQVSNEQFF. The CDR3 DNA follows: TGTGCCATCAGCGAAGACTCCCAAGTGAGCAATGAGCAGTTCTTC.